A single sample gave rise to the 12 T cell receptor beta chains below, sequenced in a study of T cells in Graves' hyperthyroidism and ophthalmopathy. RNA transcripts yielded amplified TCR beta CDR3 regions. RT-PCR in the first round (using the HTBI primer set) targeted the TCR CDR3. From the multiplex PCR reads, TCRdb called clonotypes with MiXCR, one entry per CDR3 protein. The repertoire holds under 750,000 distinct CDR3 sequences, around 20% seen once, with 16% in the top ten. Sequencing was done on a sample of blood. The receptors originated from a woman aged 50 to 60 with Graves' hyperthyroidism that later progressed to Graves' ophthalmopathy.

This rearrangement joins TRBV7-9 to TRBJ2-7, with TRBD1 identical over 7 bases. The CDR3 is 16 residues long. The germline gives CDR1 SEHNR, CDR2 FQNEAQ (reference sequence). The ends lost 2 bases at V and 5 bases at J; junction bases unmatched: 12. CDR3 loop: CASSLFTSGQMNEQYF. As DNA, the CDR3 is TGTGCCAGCAGCTTATTCACCTCGGGACAGATGAACGAGCAGTACTTC.

The rearrangement joins TRBV29-1 to TRBJ1-1; D is perhaps TRBD1 (6 bases). This CDR3 is built from 13 residues. In germline, CDR1 is SQVTM, CDR2 ANQGSEA. The V gene lost 6 bases and the J gene lost 4 bases, with 15 bases spanning the gap. In DNA form, the CDR3 reads TGCAGCGTGGAGGTTTGGGGGGCCACTGAAGCTTTCTTT. This encodes CSVEVWGATEAFF.

This clonotype has just a few counts. The chain has TRBV5-1 and TRBJ2-4; TRBD2 is a possible D gene (5 bases). V lost 4 bases, J lost 0 bases, and 11 bases lay in between. Germline CDR1 and CDR2: SGHRS and YFSETQ. The CDR3 consists of 15 residues. The CDR3 bases are TGCGCCAGCAGCCCCGGGGAGTTAGCCAAAAACATTCAGTACTTC. Protein product: CASSPGELAKNIQYF.

In its sample, this clonotype was seen a few times. This chain uses TRBV6-1 with TRBJ1-1; possible D gene TRBD1, 6 bases. V lost 0 bases and J 4 bases, leaving 9 bases between the germline ends. This CDR3 region has 14 residues. CDR1 and CDR2 (germline): MNHNS, SASEGT. This chain's CDR3 is CASSEATGFTEAFF. The CDR3 DNA sequence: TGTGCCAGCAGTGAAGCCACAGGGTTCACTGAAGCTTTCTTT.

V is TRBV5-4 and J is TRBJ2-7; 10 nucleotides match TRBD2. V lost 4 bases, J lost 0 bases, and 4 bases stayed unmatched. The CDR3 extends over 15 amino acids. Germline V lookup: CDR1 SGHNT, CDR2 YYREEE (reference sequence). Written as DNA, the CDR3 is TGTGCCAGCAGCACTTCTAGCGGGGGCTCCTACGAGCAGTACTTC. Translated: CASSTSSGGSYEQYF. Full variable domain (missing parts from reference TRBV5-4 and TRBJ2-7): ETGVTQSPTHLIKTRGQQVTLRCSSQSGHNTVSWYQQALGQGPQFIFQYYREEENGRGNFPPRFSGLQFPNYSSELNVNALELDDSALYLCASSTSSGGSYEQYFGPGTRLTVT.

This clonotype appeared many times. The rearrangement joins TRBV30 to TRBJ1-2; no reliable D call. V was shortened by 3 bases and J by 6 bases, with 14 bases between the two germline ends. CDR1 and CDR2 (germline): GTSNPN, SVGIG (reference sequence). This CDR3 has 13 amino acids. The CDR3 is CAWRPGRGNGYTF. CDR3 bases: TGTGCCTGGAGACCCGGACGGGGTAATGGCTACACCTTC. The entire variable domain, with the rest obtained from reference TRBV30 and TRBJ1-2, is as follows: SQTIHQWPATLVQPVGSPLSLECTVEGTSNPNLYWYRQAAGRGLQLLFYSVGIGQISSEVPQNLSASRPQDRQFILSSKKLLLSDSGFYLCAWRPGRGNGYTFGSGTRLTVV.

This clonotype has at least ten counts. The chain recombines TRBV7-2 with TRBJ2-5; D possibly corresponds to TRBD2 (6 bases). CDR3 length: 13 amino acids. CDR1 and CDR2 (germline): SGHTA, FQGNSA. V was trimmed by 5 bases and J by 5 bases, leaving 12 bases between them. The chain's CDR3 is CASSPSGWETQYF. For the CDR3, the DNA is TGTGCCAGCAGCCCAAGCGGGTGGGAGACCCAGTACTTC.

This clonotype has a handful of counts. The J gene is TRBJ2-2, the V gene TRBV30, with no clear D. This CDR3 contains 13 residues. CDR1 GTSNPN and CDR2 SVGIG come from the germline V gene (reference sequence). Trimming took 1 base from V and 0 from J, leaving 3 bases between them. This CDR3 is CAWSAPNTGELFF. The CDR3 nucleotides are TGTGCCTGGAGTGCGCCGAACACCGGGGAGCTGTTTTTT.

This clonotype occurred many times. The chain links TRBV6-1 to TRBJ2-1; TRBD2 matches at 8 bases. The CDR3 has 14 amino acids. V lost 6 bases to trimming and J lost 3 bases; unmatched junction nucleotides: 4. The germline CDR1 and CDR2 sequences are MNHNS and SASEGT. In DNA form, the CDR3 reads TGTGCCAGCAGACTAGCGGACCTCTACAATGAGCAGTTCTTC. It specifies CASRLADLYNEQFF.

This clonotype was seen a handful of times. The genes are TRBV7-3 and TRBJ2-3; 9 bases align to TRBD2. V shed 5 bases and J 3 bases; nucleotides not matched to a gene: 9. CDR3 length: 16 amino acids. Germline V gene lookup returns CDR1 SGHTA and CDR2 FQGTGA. For the CDR3, the DNA is TGTGCCAGCAGCCCCGTGGGCGGGGGGGCGACAGATACGCAGTATTTT. Translated, it gives CASSPVGGGATDTQYF.

This clonotype was counted a few times. The chain has TRBV12-3 or TRBV12-4 and TRBJ1-2; a possible D gene is TRBD1 (6 bases). The CDR3 is made up of 14 amino acids. The V and J ends lost 6 bases and 4 bases respectively, with 15 bases between them. In DNA, the CDR3 is TGTGCCAGCAGCCGTCTGGACAGAATCTATGGCTACACCTTC. Amino acids: CASSRLDRIYGYTF.

This rearrangement joins TRBV7-9 to TRBJ1-2; D is unclear. V was trimmed by 0 bases and J by 10 bases, leaving 21 bases between them. Germline V gives CDR1 SEHNR, CDR2 FQNEAQ (reference sequence). This CDR3 is 16 amino acids long. The CDR3 bases are TGTGCCAGCAGCTTAGCGCAGTGGAGCAGAAGCGTCGTCTACACCTTC. Amino acid sequence: CASSLAQWSRSVVYTF. Combining the CDR3 with reference TRBV7-9 and TRBJ1-2 gives the whole variable domain DTGVSQNPRHKITKRGQNVTFRCDPISEHNRLYWYRQTLGQGPEFLTYFQNEAQLEKSRLLSDRFSAERPKGSFSTLEIQRTEQGDSAMYLCASSLAQWSRSVVYTFGSGTRLTVV.